This T cell receptor beta chain came from a study of blood T cell repertoires in COVID-19. Across the study: Sample material is recorded as cDNA or gDNA derived from T cells, B-cell-depleted T cells, or PBMCs.

Germline CDR1 reads SGDLS; CDR2 reads YYNGEE. CDR3 length: 18 amino acids. V was pared by 0 bases and J by 0 bases, with 7 bases of the junction left unmatched. How the authors handled the data: Amplification with reference gene primers provided the estimates of nucleated cell counts. Libraries were prepared by immunoSEQ multiplex PCR; TCRdb keeps only in-frame clonotypes and omits some of them. V, J and clone size were drawn from that table, and D and trimming were deduced from the DNA. In the table there are roughly 87,000 clones, about four fifths of which are singletons. Input material: peripheral blood. This chain uses TRBV9 with TRBJ1-2, with TRBD1 identical over 11 bases. This TCR was recovered from a woman aged 70 to 79 with acute or convalescent COVID-19. The CDR3 DNA follows: TGTGCCAGCAGCGTAGGCTGGGACAGGGGGGACGCTAACTATGGCTACACCTTC. Protein sequence: CASSVGWDRGDANYGYTF.